This passage covers 27 T cell receptor beta chains from one sample sequenced in a study of vaccination effects on CD4 cells after COVID-19. Expansion of antigen-specific CD4+ T cells with viral peptide pools was carried out by the ViraFEST assay before sequencing. Subsequent to roughly 10 days of culture, CD4+ T cells were isolated. This individual contracted SARS-CoV-2 between March and December 2020, as verified by PCR. Here immunoSEQ multiplex PCR was the method, and the copy in TCRdb shows in-frame clones only, minus some. Among around 47,000 clones listed, about three quarters were seen once. Which antigens these TCRs recognize remains unknown. Sequences were derived from CD4+ T cells from PBMCs cultured with a peptide pool, sampled before COVID-19 vaccination. The receptors stem from a human donor who had a prior SARS-CoV-2 infection.

This clone appeared once. The chain joins TRBV5-1 to TRBJ1-6; D is undetermined. Trimming removed 4 bases from V and 6 bases from J, with 20 bases in between. The CDR3 spans 17 residues. Germline CDR1 and CDR2: SGHRS and YFSETQ. The DNA of the CDR3 is TGCGCCAGCAGCCTCCGGCTCACTCAGAACCCTAATTCACCCCTCCACTTT. It encodes CASSLRLTQNPNSPLHF.

This clone has just a few counts. This chain links TRBV5-1 with TRBJ2-2, with TRBD2 matching 10 bases. Germline V lookup: CDR1 SGHRS, CDR2 YFSETQ. The CDR3 totals 15 residues. V lost 0 bases, J lost 7 bases, and 3 bases stayed unmatched. This chain's CDR3 is CASSLGLAGVGELFF. CDR3 DNA: TGCGCCAGCAGCTTGGGTCTAGCGGGGGTCGGGGAGCTGTTTTTT.

There are a few counts of this clone. The chain uses TRBV19 and TRBJ1-2, with unresolved D. V was pared by 3 bases and J by 6 bases, with 23 bases between. Germline V gene data show CDR1 as LNHDA and CDR2 as SQIVND (reference sequence). The CDR3 totals 17 residues. The DNA of the CDR3 is TGTGCCAGTAGTATCGGGATCCTCTCCTTTGATTCCCATGGCTACACCTTC. This gives the protein CASSIGILSFDSHGYTF. Full variable domain (remainder filled in from reference TRBV19 and TRBJ1-2): DGGITQSPKYLFRKEGQNVTLSCEQNLNHDAMYWYRQDPGQGLRLIYYSQIVNDFQKGDIAEGYSVSREKKESFPLTVTSAQKNPTAFYLCASSIGILSFDSHGYTFGSGTRLTVV.

The gene calls are TRBV6-5 and TRBJ1-2; D perhaps matches TRBD1 (6 bases). CDR1 is MNHEY and CDR2 is SVGAGI in the germline V gene. This CDR3 has 13 residues. Trimming pared 0 bases from V and 8 bases from J, leaving 10 bases between. The CDR3 loop is CASSYSTGGGYTF. CDR3 nucleotides: TGTGCCAGCAGTTACTCGACCGGGGGCGGCTACACCTTC.

The chain recombines TRBV5-1 with TRBJ2-2, with 7 positions matching TRBD1. CDR3 length: 16 amino acids. Unmatched junction bases numbered 7, after V lost 5 bases and J lost 0 bases. Germline loops: CDR1 SGHRS, CDR2 YFSETQ. The CDR3 region has the DNA TGCGCCAGCAGTCTCGGGACAGCAGCGAACACCGGGGAGCTGTTTTTT. Protein: CASSLGTAANTGELFF.

The V and J genes are TRBV4-3 and TRBJ2-1; a weak D match, TRBD2 (6 bases). Between the trimmed V and J ends, which lost 4 bases and 8 bases, there was a span of 21 bases. In germline, CDR1 is LGHNA, CDR2 YSLEER. This CDR3 contains 16 residues. In DNA, the CDR3 is TGCGCCAGCAGCCCCCTCGTGGCGGGATATGGGGATGAGCAGTTCTTC. Its translation: CASSPLVAGYGDEQFF.

The J gene is TRBJ2-5, the V gene TRBV5-8; the match to TRBD2 covers 11 bases. The germline V gene encodes CDR1 SGHTS and CDR2 YDEGEE. V lost 0 bases, J lost 5 bases, and 9 bases stayed unmatched. The CDR3 contains 17 residues. CDR3 in amino acids: CASSLVGLAGGGETQYF. The CDR3, as DNA: TGTGCCAGCAGCTTGGTGGGGCTAGCGGGAGGCGGTGAGACCCAGTACTTC.

The sample holds one count of this clone. The chain is built from TRBV11-2 and TRBJ2-3; D uncertain. This CDR3 contains 13 residues. V was cut by 5 bases and J by 1 base, with 7 bases left in between. Per germline, CDR1 SGHAT and CDR2 FQNNGV. The CDR3 here is CASSTTGTDTQYF. CDR3 coding DNA: TGTGCCAGCAGCACTACAGGCACAGATACGCAGTATTTT.

The chain links TRBV18 to TRBJ1-1; D remains unclear. The V end was cut by 6 bases, the J end by 4 bases, with 15 bases between. Germline CDR1 and CDR2: KGHSH and LQKENI. The CDR3 consists of 14 residues. The chain's CDR3 is CASSPQSPLTEAFF. In DNA, the CDR3 is TGTGCCAGCTCTCCCCAAAGTCCGCTCACTGAAGCTTTCTTT.

CDR3 in amino acids: CASSSGTSGWADTQYF. Here the CDR3 DNA reads TGCGCCAGCAGCTCCGGGACTAGCGGGTGGGCAGATACGCAGTATTTT. The chain joins TRBV5-1 to TRBJ2-3; TRBD2 matches at 12 bases. CDR3 length: 16 residues. CDR1 is SGHRS, CDR2 YFSETQ, per germline. After removal of 3 bases from V and 4 bases from J, the junction contained 6 bases not matched to a gene.

This chain uses TRBV11-2 with TRBJ2-4; maybe TRBD1 (5 bases). Deletions cut 0 bases from V and 1 base from J, with 22 bases between. Looked up from germline, CDR1 is SGHAT and CDR2 is FQNNGV. The CDR3 sequence is 20 residues long. Written as DNA, the CDR3 is TGTGCCAGCAGCTTAGAGTCGGGTCGACAGTTTGGGCTCGCCAAAAACATTCAGTACTTC. This encodes CASSLESGRQFGLAKNIQYF.

The V gene is TRBV19, the J gene TRBJ2-7; 9 bases align to TRBD2. CDR1 and CDR2 (germline): LNHDA, SQIVND (reference sequence). V was clipped by 3 bases and J by 2 bases; unmatched bases: 8. This CDR3 is 16 amino acids long. CDR3 amino acids: CASSILRLAEAYEQYF. DNA for the CDR3: TGTGCCAGTAGTATCCTCAGACTAGCGGAGGCCTACGAGCAGTACTTC.

The chain joins TRBV27 to TRBJ2-5; no firm D call. The CDR3 totals 12 residues. Germline V gives CDR1 MNHEY, CDR2 SMNVEV (reference sequence). Trimming pared 4 bases from V and 5 bases from J, leaving 8 bases between. CDR3: CASSSSRETQYF. CDR3 nucleotide sequence: TGTGCCAGCAGTTCCTCGCGGGAGACCCAGTACTTC.

V gene TRBV10-1 combines with J gene TRBJ2-3; 7 bases align to TRBD1. Trimming took 7 bases from V and 2 from J; bases not matched to a gene: 15. The germline V gene encodes CDR1 WNHNN and CDR2 SYGVQD (reference sequence). The CDR3 is 17 amino acids. CDR3 DNA sequence: TGCGCCAGCAAATGGACCAACAGGGGTATTATCACAGATACGCAGTATTTT. Translating gives CASKWTNRGIITDTQYF.

The rearrangement uses TRBV10-3 and TRBJ2-1; TRBD2 matches at 15 bases. The CDR3 consists of 17 residues. CDR1 and CDR2 (germline): ENHRY, SYGVKD. V lost 4 bases to trimming and J lost 6 bases; unmatched junction nucleotides: 7. The CDR3 region has the DNA TGTGCCATCAGTGCGGGACTAGCGGGAGGCAGGGGCAATGAGCAGTTCTTC. Protein: CAISAGLAGGRGNEQFF.

CDR3 DNA: TGTGCCAGCAAATCGCTTGGGGAGCAGTACTTC. Its protein is CASKSLGEQYF. The rearrangement uses TRBV6-5 and TRBJ2-7; no reliable D call. V was pared by 7 bases and J by 7 bases, with 11 bases between. The germline CDR1 and CDR2 sequences are MNHEY and SVGAGI. CDR3 size: 11 residues.

This clone has a single count. V gene TRBV11-2 combines with J gene TRBJ1-2, with 7 bases fitting TRBD1. Trimming cost V 4 bases and J 1 base; bases outside gene matches: 9. Germline V CDR1 and CDR2: SGHAT, FQNNGV. The CDR3 is 16 amino acids. DNA of the CDR3: TGTGCCAGCAGCTACCGGACAGGCACACTTAACTATGGCTACACCTTC. Translation gives CASSYRTGTLNYGYTF.

V is TRBV7-9 and J is TRBJ2-7, with D uncertain. V was clipped by 2 bases and J by 0 bases, with 8 bases between them. The CDR3 sequence is 14 residues long. The V gene's germline CDR1 is SEHNR and CDR2 FQNEAQ (reference sequence). CDR3 sequence: CASSLIDYSYEQYF. The DNA of the CDR3 is TGTGCCAGCAGCTTAATCGATTACTCCTACGAGCAGTACTTC.

V is TRBV5-3 and J is TRBJ2-5; 10 positions agree with TRBD2. TRBV5-3 is an ORF for which the function is uncertain. After removal of 0 bases from V and 3 bases from J, the junction contained 11 bases not matched to a gene. The CDR3 sequence is 18 residues long. The DNA of the CDR3 is TGTGCCAGAAGCTTGGTTGGTATAGCGGGAGGCGGTAAAGAGACCCAGTACTTC. This codes for CARSLVGIAGGGKETQYF.

V gene TRBV7-2 combines with J gene TRBJ1-2, with 7 bases lining up with TRBD1. Germline CDR1 and CDR2: SGHTA and FQGNSA. This CDR3 has 15 residues. J gave up 6 bases and V 1 base, and 8 bases lay outside the gene matches. CDR3 residues: CASSLGSLQGNGYTF. CDR3 DNA sequence: TGTGCCAGCAGCTTAGGATCGTTACAGGGGAATGGCTACACCTTC.

V gene TRBV7-2 combines with J gene TRBJ2-7; D might be TRBD2 (5 bases). The CDR3 runs 14 residues. V lost 1 base to trimming and J lost 6 bases, with 13 bases between them. Germline V gene lookup returns CDR1 SGHTA and CDR2 FQGNSA. The DNA for the CDR3 is TGTGCCAGCAGCTTAGTTGGTAGCGTAGGCGAGCAGTACTTC. Encoded protein: CASSLVGSVGEQYF.

This clone was seen a single time. The chain joins TRBV5-1 to TRBJ2-4; 8 bases line up with TRBD2. The CDR3 is 14 residues long. The germline V gene encodes CDR1 SGHRS and CDR2 YFSETQ. Unmatched junction bases numbered 3, after V lost 3 bases and J lost 4 bases. CDR3 coding DNA: TGCGCCAGCAGCTGGGGACTAGAGAAAAACATTCAGTACTTC. This translates into CASSWGLEKNIQYF.

The rearrangement uses TRBV21-1 and TRBJ2-7; the DNA was not compared with TRBD2, the D call given in the table. TRBV21-1 has pseudogene status. The CDR3 runs to 14 residues. The CDR3 DNA sequence: TGTGCCAGCAGCAAAACTAGGAGCTCCTACGAGCAGTACTTC. Translation gives CASSKTRSSYEQYF.

The chain employs TRBV12-5 and TRBJ2-5; tentative D call: TRBD1 (6 bases). The CDR3 totals 14 residues. Deletions cut 7 bases from V and 5 bases from J, with 17 bases between. Germline CDR1 and CDR2: LGHNT and FRNRAP. The CDR3 bases are TGTGCTAGTGCCACTGCAGGGGCCCTGGAGACCCAGTACTTC. Its protein is CASATAGALETQYF.

The V gene is TRBV3-1 (or the pseudogene TRBV3-2), the J gene TRBJ1-5; D unresolved. Germline lookup yields CDR1 LGHDT and CDR2 YNNKEL (reference sequence). The CDR3 is 12 residues long. Trimming left V 0 bases short and J 7 bases short, with 4 bases between. As DNA, the CDR3 is TGTGCCAGCAGCCAAGATCGACAGCCCCAGCATTTT. The encoded protein is CASSQDRQPQHF.

The rearrangement joins TRBV19 to TRBJ2-4; D may match TRBD1 or TRBD2 (6 bases each). The CDR3 covers 15 residues. Germline V gene lookup returns CDR1 LNHDA and CDR2 SQIVND (reference sequence). Deletions cut 11 bases from V and 1 base from J, with 18 bases between. CDR3 bases: TGTGCCTCCAGGGGTCGGGGGACCGCCAAAAACATTCAGTACTTC. Amino acid sequence: CASRGRGTAKNIQYF.

The V call is TRBV11-3, the J call TRBJ2-3, with D possibly matching TRBD2 (6 bases). The germline V and J ends were trimmed by 1 base and 1 base, with 12 bases remaining between them. Germline assignment: CDR1 SGHNT and CDR2 YENEEA. The CDR3 contains 16 residues. CDR3 region: CASSLGIAAGTDTQYF. The DNA for the CDR3 is TGTGCCAGCAGCTTAGGGATAGCGGCCGGCACAGATACGCAGTATTTT.